The entry that follows covers one TCR beta chain sequence. Its specificity is unknown. CDR1 is SGHTA, CDR2 FQGTGA, per germline. The CDR3 sequence is 15 residues long. V lost 4 bases and J lost 2; bases outside the gene matches: 6. TCRdb's table, derived via immunoSEQ multiplex PCR, lists solely in-frame clones and lacks some. This table holds around 200,000 clones, 75% to 80% found once. These data originate in a study of cytotoxic CD8 clonotypes in ibrutinib-treated CLL. The wider study: The study recorded mean values of approximately 260,000 productive templates and tens of thousands of productive rearrangements per sample.

Notes on the study in general: Clonality grew at ibrutinib response; at progression, it decreased back toward baseline. Among the clonotypes, public ones were uncommon and contracted or held stable on treatment. Starting clonality was above that of age-matched healthy donors and tracked circulating CD8+ T-cell counts.

This chain uses TRBV7-3 with TRBJ2-3; TRBD2 matches 7 bases. This receptor was taken from a human donor with chronic lymphocytic leukemia. Sequencing was performed on PBMCs, taken after 12 months of ibrutinib treatment. The CDR3 nucleotides are TGTGCCAGCAGCTCCACGGGGGGTTCCACAGATACGCAGTATTTT. Protein: CASSSTGGSTDTQYF.